This passage covers 14 T cell receptor beta chains from one sample sequenced in a study of blood T cell repertoires in COVID-19. The protocol was immunoSEQ multiplex PCR, while the TCRdb copy is restricted to in-frame clones and leaves out a portion. The table includes 350,000 or so clones, around nine tenths detected once. The specimen was peripheral blood. These receptors all stem from a woman in her sixties or seventies with COVID-19, enrolled during active disease.

The rearrangement joins TRBV10-3 to TRBJ2-7; 8 nucleotides line up with TRBD1. V shed 4 bases, J shed 0 bases, and the junction held 2 bases outside the gene matches. The CDR3 is made up of 14 amino acids. CDR1 is ENHRY and CDR2 is SYGVKD in the germline V gene. CDR3 loop: CAISGQGFSYEQYF. The DNA for the CDR3 is TGTGCCATCAGTGGACAGGGGTTCTCCTACGAGCAGTACTTC.

The chain employs TRBV6-5 and TRBJ1-3; TRBD1 is a possible D gene (6 bases). The germline gives CDR1 MNHEY, CDR2 SVGAGI. Trimming pared 0 bases from V and 4 bases from J, leaving 13 bases between. The CDR3 is 16 residues long. For the CDR3, the DNA is TGTGCCAGCAGTTACTCCGGGGGGCTAACAGGAAACACCATATATTTT. Translated, it gives CASSYSGGLTGNTIYF.

The chain uses TRBV5-4 and TRBJ2-2; 10 nucleotides line up with TRBD1. This CDR3 has 13 residues. The ends lost 5 bases at V and 7 bases at J; junction bases unmatched: 2. Germline V gene sequence: CDR1 SGHNT, CDR2 YYREEE (reference sequence). CDR3 coding DNA: TGTGCCAGCAGGGGACAGGGGAACGGGGAGCTGTTTTTT. Its translation: CASRGQGNGELFF.

The count of this clone is one. This chain links TRBV7-6 with TRBJ1-6; possible D gene TRBD1, 6 bases. V was pared by 5 bases and J by 7 bases, with 9 bases between. The CDR3 spans 13 residues. CDR1 SGHVS and CDR2 FNYEAQ come from the germline V gene. CDR3 DNA: TGTGCCAGCAGCCGGACAGTGAATTCACCCCTCCACTTT. Its protein product is CASSRTVNSPLHF.

This rearrangement joins TRBV30 to TRBJ2-2; 8 positions agree with TRBD1. The CDR3 runs to 15 residues. Germline CDR1 GTSNPN, CDR2 SVGIG (reference sequence). Trimming cost V 5 bases and J 2 bases; bases outside gene matches: 7. CDR3: CAWAPGGYNTGELFF. The DNA of the CDR3 is TGTGCCTGGGCCCCAGGGGGCTACAACACCGGGGAGCTGTTTTTT.

V is TRBV30 and J is TRBJ2-7; 10 nucleotides agree with TRBD2. The length of the CDR3 is 13 residues. CDR1 GTSNPN and CDR2 SVGIG come from the germline V gene (reference sequence). Trimming removed 2 bases from V and 4 bases from J; junction bases left unmatched: 2. The CDR3 protein is CAWSSGGAYEQYF. CDR3 bases: TGTGCCTGGAGTAGCGGGGGGGCATACGAGCAGTACTTC.

The CDR3 is CAGEMDRGGSYGYTF. The CDR3 DNA follows: TGTGCCGGCGAGATGGACAGGGGGGGCAGCTATGGCTACACCTTC. J is TRBJ1-2 and V is TRBV2; 10 bases match TRBD1. V lost 11 bases and J lost 4; bases outside the gene matches: 13. The CDR3 extends over 15 amino acids. Per the germline V gene, CDR1 is SNHLY and CDR2 is FYNNEI.

This clone was seen once. The chain couples TRBV5-1 to TRBJ2-1, with D possibly TRBD1 on 5 matching bases. The CDR3 contains 14 residues. V lost 1 base, J lost 4 bases, and 9 bases lay in between. The germline gives CDR1 SGHRS, CDR2 YFSETQ. CDR3 in amino acids: CASSLSPGYNEQFF. The CDR3, as DNA: TGCGCCAGCAGCTTGAGCCCAGGGTACAATGAGCAGTTCTTC.

The rearrangement uses TRBV2 and TRBJ1-5; 9 nucleotides align to TRBD1. The germline V gene encodes CDR1 SNHLY and CDR2 FYNNEI. CDR3 length: 14 residues. V shed 6 bases, J shed 5 bases, and the junction held 5 bases outside the gene matches. CDR3 sequence: CASRPGQGYQPQHF. In nucleotides, the CDR3 is TGTGCCAGCAGGCCGGGACAGGGTTATCAGCCCCAGCATTTT.

The CDR3 DNA follows: TGTGCCATCAGTGAACTACTAGCGGCCTACGAGCAGTACTTC. This encodes CAISELLAAYEQYF. V gene TRBV10-3 combines with J gene TRBJ2-7, with 8 positions matching TRBD2. From germline, CDR1 is ENHRY and CDR2 SYGVKD. The length of the CDR3 is 14 residues. V lost 3 bases and J lost 2; bases outside the gene matches: 3.

The rearrangement joins TRBV4-2 to TRBJ1-2; D ambiguous. Germline V gene sequence: CDR1 LGHNA, CDR2 YNFKEQ. The V gene lost 7 bases and the J gene lost 8 bases, with 23 bases spanning the gap. The CDR3 totals 15 residues. CDR3 amino acids: CASTPYLPGGYGYTF. DNA of the CDR3: TGTGCCAGCACCCCGTATTTGCCGGGAGGATACGGCTACACCTTC.

This clone showed up just once. The V and J genes are TRBV9 and TRBJ1-1, with TRBD1 identical over 7 bases. The V gene's germline CDR1 is SGDLS and CDR2 YYNGEE. The V gene end was trimmed by 3 bases and the J gene end by 5 bases; junction bases not matched to a gene: 13. CDR3 size: 16 residues. CDR3 in DNA: TGTGCCAGCAGCGGCCTTGTGTACAGGGGAAAAACTGAAGCTTTCTTT. This encodes CASSGLVYRGKTEAFF.

This chain joins TRBV6-5 and TRBJ2-7; D uncertain. V was shortened by 5 bases and J by 0 bases, with 14 bases between the two germline ends. Germline assignment: CDR1 MNHEY and CDR2 SVGAGI. The CDR3 loop spans 15 amino acids. The CDR3 is CASSPIDGYSYEQYF. The CDR3 coding sequence is TGTGCCAGCAGTCCGATCGACGGGTACTCCTACGAGCAGTACTTC.

The CDR3 protein is CASSVRTAPDEQFF. DNA for the CDR3: TGTGCCAGCAGCGTCAGGACAGCCCCCGATGAGCAGTTCTTC. The rearrangement links TRBV9 to TRBJ2-1; D might be TRBD1 (6 bases). Germline V gene lookup returns CDR1 SGDLS and CDR2 YYNGEE. The CDR3 is 14 residues long. Trimming stripped 2 bases from V and 8 bases from J, with 14 bases between.